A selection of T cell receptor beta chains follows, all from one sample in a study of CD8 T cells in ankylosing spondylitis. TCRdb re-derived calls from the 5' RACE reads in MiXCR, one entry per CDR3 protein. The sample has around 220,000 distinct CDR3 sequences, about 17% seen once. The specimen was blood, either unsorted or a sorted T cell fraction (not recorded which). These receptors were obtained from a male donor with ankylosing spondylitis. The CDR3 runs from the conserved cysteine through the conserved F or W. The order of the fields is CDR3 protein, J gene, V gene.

CASSLIFDSNNSPLHF	TRBJ1-6	TRBV12-3/TRBV12-4
CASSITFGADTGELFF	TRBJ2-2	TRBV19
CASSLAGTWGNTEAFF	TRBJ1-1	TRBV7-9
CSARPSRWEPDTQYF	TRBJ2-3	TRBV20-1
CSARDPRGISSSYNEQFF	TRBJ2-1	TRBV20-1
CASSPPRGRAQETQYF	TRBJ2-5	TRBV3-1
CASSLGATNEKLFF	TRBJ1-4	TRBV5-6
CASSPGWAEDYEQYF	TRBJ2-7	TRBV7-9
CASSLALVSGNTIYF	TRBJ1-3	TRBV7-9
CSARDRASGGYEQYF	TRBJ2-7	TRBV20-1